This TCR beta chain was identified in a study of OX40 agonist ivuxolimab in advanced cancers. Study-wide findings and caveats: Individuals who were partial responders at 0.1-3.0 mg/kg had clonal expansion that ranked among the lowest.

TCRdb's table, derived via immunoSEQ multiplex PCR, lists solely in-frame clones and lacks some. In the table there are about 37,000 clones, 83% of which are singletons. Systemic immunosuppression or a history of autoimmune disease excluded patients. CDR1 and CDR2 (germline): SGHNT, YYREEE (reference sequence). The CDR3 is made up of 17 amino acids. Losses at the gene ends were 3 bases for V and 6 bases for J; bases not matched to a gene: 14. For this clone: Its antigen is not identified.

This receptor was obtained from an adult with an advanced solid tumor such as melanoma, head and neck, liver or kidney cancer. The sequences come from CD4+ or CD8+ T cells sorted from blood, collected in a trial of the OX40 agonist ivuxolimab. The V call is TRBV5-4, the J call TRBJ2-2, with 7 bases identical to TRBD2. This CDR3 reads CASSSPLISGYAGELFF. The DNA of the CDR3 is TGTGCCAGCAGCTCTCCCTTAATTAGCGGGTATGCCGGGGAGCTGTTTTTT.